This TCR beta chain was observed in a study of cytomegalovirus exposure and HLA in healthy donors. The donors, nominally healthy at sampling, likely had unrecorded immune exposures. Study results and caveats: Equally common other TCR beta chains were less clonally expanded than HLA-associated ones, a later analysis found.

Notes on this clone: Its antigen is unidentified.

With 60 Vbeta and 13 Jbeta primers, the PCR was carried out. Using immunoSEQ multiplex PCR, the repertoire was profiled, and TCRdb retains in-frame clones only, with some absent. The table has 95,000 to 150,000 clones, about three quarters seen once; the top ten hold roughly 31%. Germline V CDR1 and CDR2: SGHTA, FQGNSA. There are 15 residues in the CDR3. Trimming left V 5 bases short and J 2 bases short, with 16 bases between. Sequenced sample: PBMCs. This TCR was sampled from a man in his sixties in good health and CMV-seropositive. This chain links TRBV7-2 with TRBJ2-7; D not resolved. The chain's CDR3 is CASSRAFDGAYEQYF. The CDR3 coding sequence is TGTGCCAGCAGCCGCGCATTTGACGGAGCCTACGAGCAGTACTTC.